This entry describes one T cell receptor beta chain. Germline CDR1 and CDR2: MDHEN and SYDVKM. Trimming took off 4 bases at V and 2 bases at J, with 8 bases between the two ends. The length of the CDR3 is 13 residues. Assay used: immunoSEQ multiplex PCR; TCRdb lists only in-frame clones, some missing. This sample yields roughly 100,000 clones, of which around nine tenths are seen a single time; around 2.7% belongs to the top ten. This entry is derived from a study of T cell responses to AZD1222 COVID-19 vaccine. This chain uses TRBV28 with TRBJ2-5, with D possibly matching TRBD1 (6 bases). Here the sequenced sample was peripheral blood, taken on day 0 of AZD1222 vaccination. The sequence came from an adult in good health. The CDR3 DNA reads TGTGCCAGCAGTTGGACAGCTCAAGAGACCCAGTACTTC. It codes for CASSWTAQETQYF.